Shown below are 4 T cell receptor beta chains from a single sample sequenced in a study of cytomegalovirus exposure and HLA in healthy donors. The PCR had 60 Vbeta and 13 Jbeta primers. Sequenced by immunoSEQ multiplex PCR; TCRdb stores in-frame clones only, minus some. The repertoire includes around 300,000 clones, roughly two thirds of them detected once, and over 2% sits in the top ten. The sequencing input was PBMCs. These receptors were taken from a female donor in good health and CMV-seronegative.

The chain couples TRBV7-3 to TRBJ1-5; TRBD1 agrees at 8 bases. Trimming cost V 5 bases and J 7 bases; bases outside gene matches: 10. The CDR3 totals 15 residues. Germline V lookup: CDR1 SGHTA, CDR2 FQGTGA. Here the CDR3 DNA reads TGTGCCAGCAGCCACCCGGGACAGGTGGGACAGCCCCAGCATTTT. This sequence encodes CASSHPGQVGQPQHF.

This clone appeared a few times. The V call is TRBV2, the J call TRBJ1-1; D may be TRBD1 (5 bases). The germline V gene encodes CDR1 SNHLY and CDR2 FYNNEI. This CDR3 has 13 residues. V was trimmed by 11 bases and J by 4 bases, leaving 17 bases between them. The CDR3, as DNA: TGTGCCCGGGGGGAGGTGGCGGGCACTGAAGCTTTCTTT. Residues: CARGEVAGTEAFF. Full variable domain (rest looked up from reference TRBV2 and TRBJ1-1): EPEVTQTPSHQVTQMGQEVILRCVPISNHLYFYWYRQILGQKVEFLVSFYNNEISEKSEIFDDQFSVERPDGSNFTLKIRSTKLEDSAMYFCARGEVAGTEAFFGQGTRLTVV.

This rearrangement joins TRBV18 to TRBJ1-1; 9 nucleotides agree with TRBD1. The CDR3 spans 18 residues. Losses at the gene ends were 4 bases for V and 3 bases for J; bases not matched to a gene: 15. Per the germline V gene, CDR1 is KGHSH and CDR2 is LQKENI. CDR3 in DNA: TGTGCCAGCTCACGGAGACAGGGGGGCCTAAACTTGGACACTGAAGCTTTCTTT. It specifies CASSRRQGGLNLDTEAFF.

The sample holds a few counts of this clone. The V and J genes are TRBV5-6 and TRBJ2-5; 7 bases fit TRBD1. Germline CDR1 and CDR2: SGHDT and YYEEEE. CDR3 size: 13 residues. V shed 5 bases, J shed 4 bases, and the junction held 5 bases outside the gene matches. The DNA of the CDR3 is TGTGCCAGCAGACGACAGGGTCCAGAGACCCAGTACTTC. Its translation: CASRRQGPETQYF. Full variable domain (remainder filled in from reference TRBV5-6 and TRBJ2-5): DAGVTQSPTHLIKTRGQQVTLRCSPKSGHDTVSWYQQALGQGPQFIFQYYEEEERQRGNFPDRFSGHQFPNYSSELNVNALLLGDSALYLCASRRQGPETQYFGPGTRLLVL.